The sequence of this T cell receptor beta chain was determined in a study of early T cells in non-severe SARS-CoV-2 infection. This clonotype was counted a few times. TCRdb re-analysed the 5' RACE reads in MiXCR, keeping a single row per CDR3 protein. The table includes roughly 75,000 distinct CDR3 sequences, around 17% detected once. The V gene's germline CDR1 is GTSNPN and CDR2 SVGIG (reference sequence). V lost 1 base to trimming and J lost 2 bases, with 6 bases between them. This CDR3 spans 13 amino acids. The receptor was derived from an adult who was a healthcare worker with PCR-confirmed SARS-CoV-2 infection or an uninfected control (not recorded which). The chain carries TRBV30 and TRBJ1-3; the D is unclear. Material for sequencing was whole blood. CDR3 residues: CAWSATAGNTIYF. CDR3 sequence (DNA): TGTGCCTGGAGTGCAACAGCTGGAAACACCATATATTTT.